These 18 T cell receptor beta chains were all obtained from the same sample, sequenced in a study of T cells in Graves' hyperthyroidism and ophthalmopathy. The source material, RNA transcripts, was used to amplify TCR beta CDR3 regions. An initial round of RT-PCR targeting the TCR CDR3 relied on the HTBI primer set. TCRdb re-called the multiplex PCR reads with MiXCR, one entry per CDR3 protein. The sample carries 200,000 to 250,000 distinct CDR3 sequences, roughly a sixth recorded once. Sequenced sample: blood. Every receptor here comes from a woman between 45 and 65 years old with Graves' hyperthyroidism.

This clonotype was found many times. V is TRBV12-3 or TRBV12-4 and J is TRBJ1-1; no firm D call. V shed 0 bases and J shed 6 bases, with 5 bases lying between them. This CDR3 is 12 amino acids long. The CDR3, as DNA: TGTGCCAGCAGTTTAGCTTTAGCTGAAGCTTTCTTT. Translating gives CASSLALAEAFF.

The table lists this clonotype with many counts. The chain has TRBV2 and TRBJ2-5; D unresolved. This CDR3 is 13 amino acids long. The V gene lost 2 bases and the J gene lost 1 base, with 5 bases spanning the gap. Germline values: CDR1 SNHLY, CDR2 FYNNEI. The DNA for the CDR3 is TGTGCCAGCAGTGAACGCCTCCAAGAGACCCAGTACTTC. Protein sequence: CASSERLQETQYF.

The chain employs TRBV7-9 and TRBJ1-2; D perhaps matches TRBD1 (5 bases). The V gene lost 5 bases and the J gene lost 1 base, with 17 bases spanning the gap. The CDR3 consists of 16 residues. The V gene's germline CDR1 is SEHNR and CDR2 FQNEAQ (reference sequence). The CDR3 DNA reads TGTGCCAGCAGCACCACTCCCGGGGGGATTAACTATGGCTACACCTTC. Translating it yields CASSTTPGGINYGYTF.

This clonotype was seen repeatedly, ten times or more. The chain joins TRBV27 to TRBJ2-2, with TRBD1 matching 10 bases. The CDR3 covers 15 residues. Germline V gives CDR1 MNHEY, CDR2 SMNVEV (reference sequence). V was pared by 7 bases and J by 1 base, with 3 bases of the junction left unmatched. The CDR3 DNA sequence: TGTGCCAGCAAAAGGGACAGGGGGAACACCGGGGAGCTGTTTTTT. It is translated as CASKRDRGNTGELFF.

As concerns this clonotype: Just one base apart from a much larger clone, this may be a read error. CDR3 coding DNA: TGTGCCAGCAGGCGAGGGGGAGGGCGGACAGATACGCAGTATTTT. Its protein product is CASRRGGGRTDTQYF. The chain uses TRBV6-1 and TRBJ2-3; a possible D gene is TRBD2 (7 bases). The CDR3 has 15 residues. V shed 6 bases and J shed 3 bases, with 16 bases lying between them. CDR1 MNHNS and CDR2 SASEGT come from the germline V gene.

In nucleotides, the CDR3 is TGCGCCAGCAGCTTTCAGGGTCCGGGGGATGGCTACACCTTC. Translating gives CASSFQGPGDGYTF. The chain recombines TRBV5-1 with TRBJ1-2; tentatively, D is TRBD1 (5 bases). This CDR3 is built from 14 residues. Germline lookup yields CDR1 SGHRS and CDR2 YFSETQ. V lost 2 bases, J lost 6 bases, and 14 bases lay in between.

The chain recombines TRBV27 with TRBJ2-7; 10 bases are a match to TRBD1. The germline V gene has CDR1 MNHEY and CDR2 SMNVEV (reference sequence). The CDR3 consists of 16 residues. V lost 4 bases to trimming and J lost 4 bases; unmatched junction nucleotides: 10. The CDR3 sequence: CASSYFRDRGLYEQYF. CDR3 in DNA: TGTGCCAGCAGTTATTTCCGGGACAGGGGTTTGTACGAGCAGTACTTC.

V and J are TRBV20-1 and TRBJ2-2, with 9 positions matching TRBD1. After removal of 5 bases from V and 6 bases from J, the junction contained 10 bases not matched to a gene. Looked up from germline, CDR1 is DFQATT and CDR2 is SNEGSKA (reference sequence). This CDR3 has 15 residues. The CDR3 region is CSASAGTGLPGELFF. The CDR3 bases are TGCAGTGCTTCGGCTGGGACAGGGCTTCCCGGGGAGCTGTTTTTT.

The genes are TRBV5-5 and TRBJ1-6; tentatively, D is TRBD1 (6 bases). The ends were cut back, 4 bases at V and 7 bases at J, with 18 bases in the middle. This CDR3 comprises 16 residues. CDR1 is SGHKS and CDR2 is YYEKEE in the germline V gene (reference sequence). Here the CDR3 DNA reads TGTGCCAGCAGCCCGACCGGGACACAAAACAATTCACCCCTCCACTTT. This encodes CASSPTGTQNNSPLHF.

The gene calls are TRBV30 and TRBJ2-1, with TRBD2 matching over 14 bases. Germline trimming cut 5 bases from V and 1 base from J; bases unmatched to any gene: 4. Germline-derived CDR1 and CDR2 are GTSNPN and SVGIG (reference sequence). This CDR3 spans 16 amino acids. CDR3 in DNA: TGTGCCTGGCGGGGACTAGCGGGAGATTCCTACAATGAGCAGTTCTTC. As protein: CAWRGLAGDSYNEQFF.

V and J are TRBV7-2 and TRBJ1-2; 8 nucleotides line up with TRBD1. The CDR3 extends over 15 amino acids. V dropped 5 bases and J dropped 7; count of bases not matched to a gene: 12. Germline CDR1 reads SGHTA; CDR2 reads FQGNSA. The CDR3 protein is CASSKQTGTGFGYTF. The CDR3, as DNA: TGTGCCAGCAGCAAACAAACCGGGACAGGATTTGGCTACACCTTC.

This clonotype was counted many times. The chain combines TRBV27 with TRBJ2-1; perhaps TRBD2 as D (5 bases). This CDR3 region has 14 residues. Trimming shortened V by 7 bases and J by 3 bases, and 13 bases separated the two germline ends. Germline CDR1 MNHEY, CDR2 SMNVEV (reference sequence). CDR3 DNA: TGTGCCAGCACCGATCAGCGGAACTACAATGAGCAGTTCTTC. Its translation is CASTDQRNYNEQFF.

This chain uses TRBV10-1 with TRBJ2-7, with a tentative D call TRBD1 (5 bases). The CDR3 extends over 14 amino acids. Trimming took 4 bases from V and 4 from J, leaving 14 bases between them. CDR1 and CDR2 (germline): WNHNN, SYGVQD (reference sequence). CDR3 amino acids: CASSAQGYDYEQYF. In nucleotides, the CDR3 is TGCGCCAGCAGTGCCCAGGGATATGATTACGAGCAGTACTTC.

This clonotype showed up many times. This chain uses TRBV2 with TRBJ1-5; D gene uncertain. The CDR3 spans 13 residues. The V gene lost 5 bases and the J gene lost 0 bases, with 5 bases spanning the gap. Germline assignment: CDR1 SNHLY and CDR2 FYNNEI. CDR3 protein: CASSTYSNQPQHF. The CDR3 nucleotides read TGTGCCAGCAGTACATATAGCAATCAGCCCCAGCATTTT.

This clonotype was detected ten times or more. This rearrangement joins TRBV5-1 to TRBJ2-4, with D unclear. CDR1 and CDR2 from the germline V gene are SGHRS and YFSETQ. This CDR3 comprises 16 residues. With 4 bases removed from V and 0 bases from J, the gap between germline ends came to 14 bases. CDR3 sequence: CASSLNDGVAKNIQYF. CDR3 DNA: TGCGCCAGCAGCCTAAACGACGGAGTAGCCAAAAACATTCAGTACTTC. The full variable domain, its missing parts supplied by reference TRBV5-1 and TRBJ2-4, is KAGVTQTPRYLIKTRGQQVTLSCSPISGHRSVSWYQQTPGQGLQFLFEYFSETQRNKGNFPGRFSGRQFSNSRSEMNVSTLELGDSALYLCASSLNDGVAKNIQYFGAGTRLSVL.

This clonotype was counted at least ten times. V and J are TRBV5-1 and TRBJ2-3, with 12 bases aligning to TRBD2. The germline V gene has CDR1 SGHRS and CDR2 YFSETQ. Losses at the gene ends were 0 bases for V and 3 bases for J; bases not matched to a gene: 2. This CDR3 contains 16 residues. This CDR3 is CASSLGGTSGTDTQYF. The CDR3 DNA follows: TGCGCCAGCAGCTTGGGGGGGACTAGCGGGACAGATACGCAGTATTTT.

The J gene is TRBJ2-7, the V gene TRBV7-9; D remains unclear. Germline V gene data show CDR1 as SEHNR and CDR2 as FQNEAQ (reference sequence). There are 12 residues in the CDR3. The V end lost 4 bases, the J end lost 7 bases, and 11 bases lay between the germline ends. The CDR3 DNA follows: TGTGCCAGCAGCTCAGGAAGACAAGAGCAGTACTTC. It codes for CASSSGRQEQYF.

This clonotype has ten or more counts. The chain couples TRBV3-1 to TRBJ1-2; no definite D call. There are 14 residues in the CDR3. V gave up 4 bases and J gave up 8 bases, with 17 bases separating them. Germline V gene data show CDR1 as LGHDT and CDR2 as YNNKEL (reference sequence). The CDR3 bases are TGTGCCAGCAGCCCCCTTGCGGTTCTAGAGGGCTACACCTTC. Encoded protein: CASSPLAVLEGYTF.